This T cell receptor (beta chain) was obtained from a study of cytomegalovirus exposure and HLA in healthy donors. On this clone: Its antigen is still unknown.

Overall study findings and caveats: A link between a missense DCLRE1C variant and TCR beta V- and J-gene trimming emerged from a later analysis. Presence/absence analysis assumed near-uniform sequencing depth across donors.

V lost 6 bases, J lost 3 bases, and 12 bases lay in between. Germline V gene lookup returns CDR1 MNHEY and CDR2 SVGAGI. The CDR3 sequence is 14 residues long. Both 60 Vbeta primers and 13 Jbeta primers went into the PCR. Original processing methods: A later analysis counted 80 million or so unique TCR beta chains, around 10 million shared. Assay: immunoSEQ multiplex PCR; the TCRdb copy retains only in-frame clones and omits some. V and J calls and clone size are copied from that table; D and trimming were computed from the DNA. Here the sample spans roughly 100,000 clones, over 65% being singletons. Those who donated were healthy bone marrow donors.

This TCR derives from an older woman in good health and CMV-seronegative. This chain connects TRBV6-5 to TRBJ2-1; maybe TRBD1 (6 bases). The sample taken for sequencing was PBMCs. The CDR3 here is CASSRLDSYNEQFF. CDR3 sequence (DNA): TGTGCCAGCAGCCGCCTGGACAGCTACAATGAGCAGTTCTTC.